This is a list of T cell receptor beta chains from one sample in a study of blood T cell repertoires in COVID-19. Assay used: immunoSEQ multiplex PCR; TCRdb lists only in-frame clones, some missing. The table records fewer than 250,000 clones, about 83% of them present only once. Sequenced sample: peripheral blood. These receptors all stem from a woman in her thirties or forties with active or convalescent COVID-19. Both conserved end residues are part of each CDR3. D genes are given only for firm matches.

D	V	J	CDR3
TRBD2	TRBV18	TRBJ2-1	CASSPRRGGLSEQFF
NA	TRBV27	TRBJ2-7	CASSESGTYRYEQYF
NA	TRBV9	TRBJ2-5	CASSVRGAAETQYF
TRBD2	TRBV2	TRBJ2-1	CASSEGLAGVNEQFF
TRBD1	TRBV12-3/TRBV12-4	TRBJ2-7	CASKDRGEQYF
TRBD1	TRBV18	TRBJ1-2	CASSPFAQTGAGYGYTF
NA	TRBV30	TRBJ1-2	CAWSVRGYYGYTF
TRBD2	TRBV7-9	TRBJ2-1	CASSLQYGRAEGEQFF
TRBD1	TRBV7-9	TRBJ1-2	CASSYGQGIYGYTF
TRBD2	TRBV5-6	TRBJ2-1	CASSLHGGGPPLDEQFF
TRBD1	TRBV5-1	TRBJ1-4	CASSLPRQGVNEKLFF
NA	TRBV24-1	TRBJ2-1	CATSDGRSVGSYNEQFF
NA	TRBV3-1/TRBV3-2	TRBJ1-6	CASSPFLSAPLHF
NA	TRBV7-9	TRBJ2-7	CASSLEYGYEQYF
TRBD2	TRBV11-2	TRBJ2-5	CASSAGLAGLQETQYF
TRBD1	TRBV2	TRBJ2-7	CASTRTGVTYEQYF